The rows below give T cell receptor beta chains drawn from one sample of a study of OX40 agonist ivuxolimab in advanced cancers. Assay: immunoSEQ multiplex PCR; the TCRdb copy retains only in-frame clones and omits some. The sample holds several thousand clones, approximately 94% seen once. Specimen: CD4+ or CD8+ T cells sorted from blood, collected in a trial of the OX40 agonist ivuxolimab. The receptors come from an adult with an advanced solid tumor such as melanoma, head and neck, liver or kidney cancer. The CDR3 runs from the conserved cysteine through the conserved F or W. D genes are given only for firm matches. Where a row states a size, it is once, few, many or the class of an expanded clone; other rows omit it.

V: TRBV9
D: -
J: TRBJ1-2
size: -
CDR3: CASSVGGSRDGYTF
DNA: TGTGCCAGCAGCGTAGGGGGGAGCCGGGATGGCTACACCTTC

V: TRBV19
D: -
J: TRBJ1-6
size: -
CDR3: CATGVEGGNYNSPLHF
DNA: TGTGCCACCGGCGTGGAGGGAGGAAATTATAATTCACCCCTCCACTTT

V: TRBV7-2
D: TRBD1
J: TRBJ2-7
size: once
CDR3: CASSPTGTGIYEQYF
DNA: TGTGCCAGCAGTCCGACCGGGACAGGGATCTACGAGCAGTACTTC

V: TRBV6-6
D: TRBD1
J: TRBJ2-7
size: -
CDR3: CASTARDRVSYEQYF
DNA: TGTGCCAGCACCGCCCGAGACAGGGTCTCCTACGAGCAGTACTTC

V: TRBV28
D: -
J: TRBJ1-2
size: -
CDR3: CASTFGNLYGYTF
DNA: TGTGCCAGCACCTTCGGAAATCTCTATGGCTACACCTTC

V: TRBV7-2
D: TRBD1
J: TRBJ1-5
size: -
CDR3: CASSSDRGNGQPQHF
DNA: TGTGCCAGCAGCTCGGACAGGGGGAACGGTCAGCCCCAGCATTTT

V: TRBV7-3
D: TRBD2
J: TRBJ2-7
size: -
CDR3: CASSPTFLAGVHEQYF
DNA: TGTGCCAGCAGCCCTACCTTTCTAGCGGGAGTCCACGAGCAGTACTTC

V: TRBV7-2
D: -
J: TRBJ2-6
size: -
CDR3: CASSRVGANVLTF
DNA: TGTGCCAGCAGTCGAGTTGGGGCCAACGTCCTGACTTTC

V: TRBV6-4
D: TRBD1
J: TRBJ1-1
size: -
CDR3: CASSDTGTGNTEAFF
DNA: TGTGCCAGCAGTGACACCGGGACAGGGAACACTGAAGCTTTCTTT

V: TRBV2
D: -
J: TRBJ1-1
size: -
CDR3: CASNIRRQNTEAFF
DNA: TGTGCCAGCAATATCAGGAGACAGAACACTGAAGCTTTCTTT

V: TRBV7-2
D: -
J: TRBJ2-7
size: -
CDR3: CASTGGGKYEQYF
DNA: TGTGCCAGCACCGGAGGGGGGAAATACGAGCAGTACTTC

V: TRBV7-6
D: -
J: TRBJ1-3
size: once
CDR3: CASSPDLAGHHSGNTIYF
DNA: TGTGCCAGCAGCCCCGACCTGGCGGGACACCACTCTGGAAACACCATATATTTT

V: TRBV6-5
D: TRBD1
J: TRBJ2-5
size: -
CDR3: CASSYHRRTGGETQYF
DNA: TGTGCCAGCAGTTACCATCGTCGGACAGGAGGAGAGACCCAGTACTTC

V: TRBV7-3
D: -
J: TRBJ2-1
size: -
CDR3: CASSLRGSGTYNEQFF
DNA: TGTGCCAGCAGCTTAAGAGGAAGCGGAACTTACAATGAGCAGTTCTTC

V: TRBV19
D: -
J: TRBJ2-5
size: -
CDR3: CASRAGQIGETQYF
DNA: TGTGCCAGTAGGGCAGGACAGATCGGAGAGACCCAGTACTTC

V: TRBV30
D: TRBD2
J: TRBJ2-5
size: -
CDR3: CAWSPRTSGRKETQYF
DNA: TGTGCCTGGAGTCCTAGGACTAGCGGTAGAAAAGAGACCCAGTACTTC

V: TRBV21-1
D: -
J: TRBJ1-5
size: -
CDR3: CASSLKVEGGSQPQHF
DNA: TGTGCCAGCAGCTTAAAGGTAGAGGGAGGGAGTCAGCCCCAGCATTTT

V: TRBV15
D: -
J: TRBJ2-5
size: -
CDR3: CATSRTYEASETQYF
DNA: TGTGCCACCAGCAGAACCTATGAAGCCAGCGAGACCCAGTACTTC

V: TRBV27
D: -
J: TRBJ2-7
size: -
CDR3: CASRPGPTFSVGSYEQYF
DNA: TGTGCCAGCAGACCGGGACCCACCTTCTCCGTGGGCTCCTACGAGCAGTACTTC